Included here is one T cell receptor (beta chain) sequence, with context. Its antigen is currently not known. No much larger clone exists at a distance of one base, and base qualities are not known. The data stem from a study of T cell repertoires in breast cancer (dated by TCRdb to 2016 to 2017). Some background on the complete study: The study profiled tumors, lymph nodes and peripheral blood lymphocytes from breast cancer patients, plus peripheral blood from healthy control donors. The controls were nine healthy donors whose age range was similar to that of the patients. Tumors and tumor-involved lymph nodes were minced and digested with Liberase and DNase, then filtered through 70-um and 40-um filters. Given the low mutational burden of breast cancer and the rarity of common mutations in breast cancer, it was reasoned that TCRs shared between breast cancer patients would target shared antigens. Sequencing yielded on average around 500,000 sequences per sample and approximately 10 reads per input cell. Most of the approximately 20 patient tumors analyzed for shared TCRs were ER+/PR+. Tumor-free lymph nodes were processed without enzymatic digestion, and Ficoll was used to separate blood samples.

Paired alpha-beta TCRs of CD8+ T cells were analyzed using an expanded emulsion RT-PCR method with primers for all TCR V genes. CD8+ T cells were isolated with a CD8 positive selection kit and incubated overnight in 9.5 to 10 IU/mL IL-2 before emulsion RT-PCR. What the work shows at the level of the full study, not this receptor alone: Shared TCRs were encoded by various nucleotide sequences, which suggests selection and expansion based on antigen. TRBV7 predominance was observed among shared TCRs, which possibly reflected tumor recognition or mispriming bias from eight TRBV7 primers. About fourfold more TCRs were shared with matched tumor repertoires by tumor-involved sentinel lymph nodes than by tumor-free nodes (roughly 8% versus 2%). Genuine antitumor clones may have been missed because singleton TCRs were discarded and only part of each tumor was sampled. Roughly 19 TCR pairs were shared across seven or more patient tumors and were rarely found in control blood, which suggested possible tumor specificity. Emulsion RT-PCR was considered qualitative rather than quantitative, since transcript abundance and primer differences skewed clone recovery.

Including the terminal cysteine and phenylalanine, the CDR3 comprises 13 residues. The sequence is cut down to CDR3 DNA, 39 bases in frame from base 1. Based on the germline V gene (reference sequence), the CDR1 and CDR2 sequences are MNHEY and SMNVEV. Trimming costs V 5 bases and J 12 bases, and their ends lie 14 bases apart. The protocol used for the library was emulsion pairing. Unpaired genes were suppressed by a second nested PCR containing blocking oligos, after which a third nested PCR added Illumina adaptors and barcodes. Each master mix for emulsion RT-PCR held 5,000-250,000 T cells along with C-region, Stepout and V-region primers. The emulsions were generated using the Micellula Emulsion and Purification Kit, and the RT-PCR was run with Qiagen OneStep RT-PCR reagents. Pooled libraries were sequenced on an Illumina MiSeq with paired-end 2 x 250 reads. The paper's data handling went like this. Read pairs were joined in Galaxy and clipped at the engineered overlap into separate alpha and beta files, and reads that were not clipped were discarded. To assign alpha-beta pairs, the researchers used CompleteTCR, a MiTCR-based pipeline that relies on an R script to link chains sharing read cluster identifiers. TCR sequences observed only once, about 1-3.4%, were removed as potential sequencing errors. Using fastp trimming at Q25 and MiXCR clonotype assembly, TCRdb reanalyzed the public sequencing data and kept in-frame beta chains. Merged by CDR3 protein, the rows form single entries marked with the most common genes and DNA. TCRdb assigned the V and J calls; the authors' analysis was not used. Across this sample there are about 40,000 distinct CDR3 sequences, with under 50% seen only once. About 60% of the sample is taken by the ten largest.

The sequenced material came from CD8+ T cells. The sequence derives from a pool of human donors with breast cancer or a healthy control (not recorded which). The sequence joins TRBV27 to TRBJ1-6, with a weak D call of TRBD1 (5 bases match). The CDR3 loop reads CASSLRQWVPLHF. The nucleotides are TGTGCCAGCAGTCTTCGACAGTGGGTACCCCTCCACTTT.